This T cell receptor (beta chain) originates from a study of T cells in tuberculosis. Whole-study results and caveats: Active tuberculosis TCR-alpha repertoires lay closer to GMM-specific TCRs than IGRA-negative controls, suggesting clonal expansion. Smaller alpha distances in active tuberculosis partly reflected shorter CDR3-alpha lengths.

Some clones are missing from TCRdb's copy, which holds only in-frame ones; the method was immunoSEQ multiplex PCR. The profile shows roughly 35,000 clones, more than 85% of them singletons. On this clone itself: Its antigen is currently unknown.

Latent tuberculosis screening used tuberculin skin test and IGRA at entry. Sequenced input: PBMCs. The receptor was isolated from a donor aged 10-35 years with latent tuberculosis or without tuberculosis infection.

The CDR3, as DNA: TGTGCCAGCAGCTTACGTTCGGGAGGGGGCGCGGGCAATCAGCCCCAGCATTTT. It yields the protein CASSLRSGGGAGNQPQHF. The chain links TRBV11-3 to TRBJ1-5, with 7 bases aligning to TRBD1. In germline, CDR1 is SGHNT, CDR2 YENEEA. Trimming at V came to 2 bases and at J to 2 bases, leaving 12 bases not matched to a gene. This CDR3 is 18 amino acids long.